Below are 7 T cell receptor beta chains sequenced from a single sample in a study of CD8 T cells in ankylosing spondylitis. TCRdb reprocessed the 5' RACE reads with MiXCR, giving one entry per CDR3 protein. Of about 240,000 distinct CDR3 sequences listed, around 7.8% are singletons. Specimen: blood, either unsorted or a sorted T cell fraction (not recorded which). These receptors were obtained from a male donor with ankylosing spondylitis or in good health (not recorded which).

This clonotype was counted ten times or more. The chain employs TRBV12-3 or TRBV12-4 and TRBJ2-1; possible D gene TRBD1, 6 bases. The V and J ends lost 1 base and 7 bases respectively, with 14 bases between them. The CDR3 is 15 residues long. The CDR3 protein is CASSLGGRILNEQFF. CDR3 coding DNA: TGTGCCAGCAGTTTAGGGGGGCGCATCCTAAATGAGCAGTTCTTC.

This clonotype showed up just a few times. The chain couples TRBV25-1 to TRBJ1-2; no definite D call. The CDR3 runs to 12 residues. In germline, CDR1 is MGHDK, CDR2 SYGVNS. V was pared by 4 bases and J by 5 bases, with 8 bases between. The chain's CDR3 is CASSALAYGYTF. The DNA for the CDR3 is TGTGCCAGCAGTGCCCTTGCTTATGGCTACACCTTC.

Many counts were recorded for this clonotype. V is TRBV11-2 and J is TRBJ1-6; D is unclear. V gave up 2 bases and J gave up 8 bases, with 10 bases separating them. Germline CDR1 SGHAT, CDR2 FQNNGV. The CDR3 runs to 14 residues. CDR3 loop: CASSLLPEDSPLHF. For the CDR3, the DNA is TGTGCCAGCAGCTTACTACCCGAAGATTCACCCCTCCACTTT.

This clonotype showed up just a few times. The V gene is TRBV7-9, the J gene TRBJ2-7, with D maybe TRBD1 (6 bases). Germline assignment: CDR1 SEHNR and CDR2 FQNEAQ (reference sequence). V was cut by 3 bases and J by 6 bases, with 15 bases left in between. This CDR3 region has 14 residues. The CDR3 reads CASSFGWDKGEQYF. The CDR3 DNA reads TGTGCCAGCAGCTTCGGTTGGGACAAAGGCGAGCAGTACTTC.

This clonotype was observed at least ten times. The genes are TRBV19 and TRBJ1-6; the match to TRBD1 covers 8 bases. Germline assignment: CDR1 LNHDA and CDR2 SQIVND (reference sequence). Trimming at V came to 6 bases and at J to 9 bases, leaving 7 bases not matched to a gene. This CDR3 comprises 14 residues. The CDR3 here is CASSKGQDSSPLHF. In DNA form, the CDR3 reads TGTGCCAGTAGCAAGGGACAGGATTCTTCACCCCTCCACTTT.

Comment on this clonotype: A much larger clone is a single base away; this may be a read error. The rearrangement uses TRBV7-2 and TRBJ1-2; D is ambiguous. The CDR3 is 10 residues long. Germline V gene lookup returns CDR1 SGHTA and CDR2 FQGNSA. The chain's CDR3 is CAISLYGYTF. CDR3 bases: TGTGCCATCAGCTTGTATGGCTACACCTTC.

There are many counts of this clonotype. The V gene is TRBV10-2, the J gene TRBJ2-4; D is unclear. V was pared by 8 bases and J by 1 base, with 6 bases between. Germline V lookup: CDR1 WSHSY, CDR2 SAAADI. The CDR3 runs 12 residues. The CDR3 sequence: CASPEAKNIQYF. The CDR3 DNA is TGCGCCAGCCCCGAGGCCAAAAACATTCAGTACTTC.